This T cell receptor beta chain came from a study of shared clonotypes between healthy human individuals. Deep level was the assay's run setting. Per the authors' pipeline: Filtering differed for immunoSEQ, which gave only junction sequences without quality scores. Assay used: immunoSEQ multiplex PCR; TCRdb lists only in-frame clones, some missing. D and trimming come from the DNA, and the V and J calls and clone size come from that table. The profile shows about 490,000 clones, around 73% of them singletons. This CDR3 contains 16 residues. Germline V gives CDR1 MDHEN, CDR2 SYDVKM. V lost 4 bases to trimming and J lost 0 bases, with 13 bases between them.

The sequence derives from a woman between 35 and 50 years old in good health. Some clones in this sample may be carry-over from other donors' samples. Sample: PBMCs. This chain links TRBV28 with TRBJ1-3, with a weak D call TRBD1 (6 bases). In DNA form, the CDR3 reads TGTGCCAGCAGTTCAGGGGCATCTATCTCTGGAAACACCATATATTTT. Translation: CASSSGASISGNTIYF.